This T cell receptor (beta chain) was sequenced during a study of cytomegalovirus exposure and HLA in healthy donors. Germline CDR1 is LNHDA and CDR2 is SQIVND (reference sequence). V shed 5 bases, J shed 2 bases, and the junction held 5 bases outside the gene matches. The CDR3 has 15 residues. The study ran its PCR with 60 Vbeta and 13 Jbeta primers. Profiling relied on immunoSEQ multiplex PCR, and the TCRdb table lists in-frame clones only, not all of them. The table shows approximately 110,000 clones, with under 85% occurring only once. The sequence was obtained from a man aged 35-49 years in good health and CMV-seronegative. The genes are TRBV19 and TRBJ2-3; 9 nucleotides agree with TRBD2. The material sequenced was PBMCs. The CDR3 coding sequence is TGTGCCAGTAGTTCCCGGACTAGCGTCACAGATACGCAGTATTTT. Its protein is CASSSRTSVTDTQYF. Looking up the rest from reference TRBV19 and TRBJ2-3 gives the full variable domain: DGGITQSPKYLFRKEGQNVTLSCEQNLNHDAMYWYRQDPGQGLRLIYYSQIVNDFQKGDIAEGYSVSREKKESFPLTVTSAQKNPTAFYLCASSSRTSVTDTQYFGPGTRLTVL.